This is a list of T cell receptor beta chains from one sample in a study of blood T cells in healthy people across ages. MiXCR was run by TCRdb on the 5' RACE reads, yielding one entry per CDR3 protein. The table records 600,000 to 1,000,000 distinct CDR3 sequences, around 25% of them present only once. These data also formed part of another study, on T cells of mothers and their children.

Sequenced material: blood. The receptors shown here come from a boy between 10 and 17 years old in good health. Each CDR3 is given with its conserved first and last residue. The D gene is left open where the match is weak. Expanded clones get a size class; other rows say once, few or many, or leave the size out.

NA TRBJ2-1 TRBV7-8 NA TGTGCCAGCAGCTTCCTGTTTAGCGAGCTAGCCTGGGTTGAGCAGTTCTTC CASSFLFSELAWVEQFF
NA TRBJ2-5 TRBV5-1 NA TGCGCCAGCGCCGGAGAGGGCCTAATAGAGACCCAGTACTTC CASAGEGLIETQYF
few TRBJ1-1 TRBV10-3 NA TGTGCCATCAGTGATTACAGGGCGGAAAACACTGAAGCTTTCTTT CAISDYRAENTEAFF
few TRBJ2-7 TRBV2 NA TGTGCCAGCGGGACAACCTCATCCTACGAGCAGTACTTC CASGTTSSYEQYF
few TRBJ2-5 TRBV2 TRBD2 TGTGCCAGCATAGGCGGGGGACGAGGTGAACAAGAGACCCAGTACTTC CASIGGGRGEQETQYF
NA TRBJ2-3 TRBV24-1 TRBD1 TGTGCCACCAGTGATTTGGGACAGGGTAGCACAGATACGCAGTATTTT CATSDLGQGSTDTQYF
NA TRBJ1-6 TRBV7-8 NA TGTGCCAGCAGCTTAAGCGGGGGAGTGAGAAATTCACCCCTCCACTTT CASSLSGGVRNSPLHF
many TRBJ2-3 TRBV7-9 TRBD2 TGTGCCAGCAGCCCCGCAGGGACTAGCGGGAGTGCAGATACGCAGTATTTT CASSPAGTSGSADTQYF
NA TRBJ2-5 TRBV7-2 TRBD2 TGTGCCAGCAGCTTAGGGGCTAGCGGAGCGACCCAGTACTTC CASSLGASGATQYF
NA TRBJ1-2 TRBV7-2 NA TGTGCCAGCAGCTTAGCGGCAGGGTTGCCGGGCGATGGCTACACCTTC CASSLAAGLPGDGYTF
many TRBJ2-5 TRBV29-1 NA TGCAGCGTCTCTCTAGGGTCAGAGACCCAGTACTTC CSVSLGSETQYF
few TRBJ2-5 TRBV2 TRBD2 TGTGCCAGCAGCGCCATGCGCGGGAGGATACAGACCCAGTACTTC CASSAMRGRIQTQYF
NA TRBJ2-3 TRBV6-2/TRBV6-3 NA TGTGCCAGCAGTGACCGGGACGACGGCGCAGATACGCGGTATTTT CASSDRDDGADTRYF
few TRBJ2-2 TRBV9 TRBD1 TGTGCCAGCAGCCCCACGACAGGGGGCACCGGGGAGCTGTTTTTT CASSPTTGGTGELFF
NA TRBJ2-1 TRBV7-9 TRBD2 TGTGCCAGCAGCTCCGTCGGGACTAGCGGTTACAATGAGCAGTTCTTC CASSSVGTSGYNEQFF
few TRBJ2-6 TRBV6-1 TRBD1 TGTGCCAGCAGTGGGACAGGGGGCACTGGGGCCAACGTCCTGACTTTC CASSGTGGTGANVLTF
NA TRBJ1-1 TRBV20-1 NA TGCAGTGCTAGAGAGTCGGTTTTCACTGAAGCTTTCTTT CSARESVFTEAFF
NA TRBJ2-7 TRBV19 NA TGTGCCAGTAGTATAGGAACCGGGACGGGGGCCCACGAGCAGTACTTC CASSIGTGTGAHEQYF
NA TRBJ2-5 TRBV6-4 TRBD1 TGTGCCAGCAGTGCGACAGGGGGTCAAGAGACCCAGTACTTC CASSATGGQETQYF
NA TRBJ1-1 TRBV10-3 NA TGTGCCATCAGTGCTACAGAGGCTGAAGCTTTCTTT CAISATEAEAFF
many TRBJ1-1 TRBV25-1 NA TGTGCCAGCAGGAACACTGAAGCTTTCTTT CASRNTEAFF
NA TRBJ2-3 TRBV7-3 NA TGTGCCAGCAGCCTAAACTTAGTAGGAAGCACAGATACGCAGTATTTT CASSLNLVGSTDTQYF
NA TRBJ2-2 TRBV2 NA TGTGCCAGCAGTGGGGTCTCCGGGATCGCGAACACCGGGGAGCTGTTTTTT CASSGVSGIANTGELFF
few TRBJ1-2 TRBV12-3/TRBV12-4 NA TGTGCCAGCAGTTTCGGCATTAACTATGGCTACACCTTC CASSFGINYGYTF
NA TRBJ2-1 TRBV2 NA TGTGCCAGCCTCATAGGCCTTGATGAGCAGTTCTTC CASLIGLDEQFF
few TRBJ1-2 TRBV6-2/TRBV6-3 TRBD1 TGTGCCAGCATTTTATTACCGGGACAGATGTATGGCTACACCTTC CASILLPGQMYGYTF
few TRBJ1-5 TRBV19 NA TGTGCCACCTCGGACGGGAGCAATCAGCCCCAGCATTTT CATSDGSNQPQHF
NA TRBJ2-3 TRBV20-1 TRBD1 TGCAGTGCTAGGGCCGACGACAGGGGCCAGACAGATACGCAGTATTTT CSARADDRGQTDTQYF
few TRBJ2-7 TRBV12-3/TRBV12-4 TRBD2 TGTGCCAGCGGCCCCGGGACTAGCGGGAGGTTGCAGTACTTC CASGPGTSGRLQYF
NA TRBJ2-3 TRBV15 NA TGTGCCACCAGCAGAGACCAGGGGCACAGCACAGATACGCAGTATTTT CATSRDQGHSTDTQYF
once TRBJ2-3 TRBV20-1 TRBD2 TGCTTGGGACTAGCGGGGGGGAGCACAGATACGCAGTATTTT CLGLAGGSTDTQYF
NA TRBJ2-4 TRBV7-9 NA TGTGCCAGCCAGGAATTGGCCAAAAACATTCAGTACTTC CASQELAKNIQYF
NA TRBJ1-5 TRBV6-6 NA TGTGCCACACGATCGGGCAGGGACCATAGCAATCAGCCCCAGCATTTT CATRSGRDHSNQPQHF
NA TRBJ2-2 TRBV9 TRBD2 TGTGCCAGCAGCCCCCGGTCTAGCGGGAGCTTTGGCGGGGAGCTGTTTTTT CASSPRSSGSFGGELFF
NA TRBJ2-5 TRBV20-1 TRBD2 TGCAGTGCTGCCTGGCGGGGGGGCGGGGAGACCCAGTACTTC CSAAWRGGGETQYF
few TRBJ2-5 TRBV2 NA TGTGCCAGCAGTGAATCGGAGACCCAGTACTTC CASSESETQYF
NA TRBJ2-2 TRBV6-6 NA TGTGCCAGCAGAAGCGACAGGTACACCGGGGAGCTGTTTTTT CASRSDRYTGELFF
once TRBJ2-3 TRBV7-2 TRBD2 TGTGCCAGCAGGGGGACTAGCGGCCGCACAGATACGCAGTATTTT CASRGTSGRTDTQYF
NA TRBJ2-3 TRBV15 NA TGTGCCACCAGCAGAGATCCCAGCTGGCGCCACCGCCCTAGCACAGATACGCAGTATTTT CATSRDPSWRHRPSTDTQYF
many TRBJ2-2 TRBV11-2 NA TGTGCCAGCAGCCCTTGGGGGGCCGGGGAGCTGTTTTTT CASSPWGAGELFF
few TRBJ1-5 TRBV2 NA TGTGCCAGCAGTGAATGGTTCGAAACAAGAAATCAGCCCCAGCATTTT CASSEWFETRNQPQHF
few TRBJ2-5 TRBV20-1 TRBD2 TGCAGTGCTAGTCGAACCTGGGCTAGCGGGATGTCTTTTGGAGAGACCCAGTACTTC CSASRTWASGMSFGETQYF
NA TRBJ2-5 TRBV9 TRBD2 TGTGCCAGCAGCGTAGGACCCCATGAGCGGGAGGACCAAGAGACCCAGTACTTC CASSVGPHEREDQETQYF
NA TRBJ2-7 TRBV5-1 TRBD1 TGCGCCAGCAGCAACGGGACAGGGCTCTACGAGCAGTACTTC CASSNGTGLYEQYF
few TRBJ2-1 TRBV6-5 TRBD1 TGTGCCAGCAGCGGACAGGGCCCGGTCGATGAGCAGTTCTTC CASSGQGPVDEQFF
few TRBJ2-7 TRBV3-1 NA TGTGCCAGCAGCCGCTACCACGAGGGAACCTACGAGCAGTACTTC CASSRYHEGTYEQYF
few TRBJ2-3 TRBV11-2 TRBD2 TGTGCCAGCAGCTTCCCTAGCGGGAACACAGATACGCAGTATTTT CASSFPSGNTDTQYF
few TRBJ2-7 TRBV29-1 TRBD1 TGCAGCGTTGAGGGGACAGGGGCCTACGAGCAGTACTTC CSVEGTGAYEQYF
few TRBJ1-4 TRBV15 NA TGTGCCACCAGCAGAGGTTGGGGAAAGGCGACTAATGAAAAACTGTTTTTT CATSRGWGKATNEKLFF
once TRBJ2-5 TRBV4-1 TRBD2 TGCGCCAGCAGCCATGGACTAGCGGGAGGGGAAGAGACCCAGTACTTC CASSHGLAGGEETQYF
NA TRBJ1-6 TRBV28 NA TGTGCCGGCAGTTGGAACAGGCATAATTCACCCCTCCACTTT CAGSWNRHNSPLHF
NA TRBJ2-7 TRBV7-8 TRBD2 TGTGCCAGCAGCTTACGTAGTGGGGTGACTAGCGGGGACTCCTACGAGCAGTACTTC CASSLRSGVTSGDSYEQYF
few TRBJ1-4 TRBV2 NA TGTGCCAGCAGACTACAGGGTTCTAATGAAAAACTGTTTTTT CASRLQGSNEKLFF
NA TRBJ2-7 TRBV3-1 NA TGTGCCAGCAGCCAAGATTCGAACTACGAGCAGTACTTC CASSQDSNYEQYF
NA TRBJ2-1 TRBV20-1 TRBD2 TGCAGTGCTAGAGTTAGCGGGAGGGCCTACAATGAGCAGTTCTTC CSARVSGRAYNEQFF